One T cell receptor (beta chain) is described in this entry. Assay: immunoSEQ multiplex PCR; the TCRdb copy retains only in-frame clones and omits some. This sample carries around 52,000 clones, 82% of them seen once, and the ten largest clones take roughly 8%. This sample was taken from a study of blood T cell repertoires in COVID-19. For the study at large: Nucleic acid was either cDNA or gDNA, and it came from T cells, B-cell-depleted T cells, or PBMCs.

Germline V gene lookup returns CDR1 KGHSH and CDR2 LQKENI. The V segment lost 3 bases and the J segment 2 bases; nucleotides outside the gene matches: 22. The CDR3 loop spans 21 amino acids. This chain connects TRBV18 to TRBJ2-1, with 7 positions matching TRBD1. Input material: peripheral blood. The source is a woman of 80 years or more with acute or convalescent COVID-19. The CDR3 nucleotides are TGTGCCAGCTCACCCTCAAGTAACACAGGACAGGCTTCGTTGACCTACAATGAGCAGTTCTTC. This gives the protein CASSPSSNTGQASLTYNEQFF. Full variable domain (rest looked up from reference TRBV18 and TRBJ2-1): NAGVMQNPRHLVRRRGQEARLRCSPMKGHSHVYWYRQLPEEGLKFMVYLQKENIIDESGMPKERFSAEFPKEGPSILRIQQVVRGDSAAYFCASSPSSNTGQASLTYNEQFFGPGTRLTVL.